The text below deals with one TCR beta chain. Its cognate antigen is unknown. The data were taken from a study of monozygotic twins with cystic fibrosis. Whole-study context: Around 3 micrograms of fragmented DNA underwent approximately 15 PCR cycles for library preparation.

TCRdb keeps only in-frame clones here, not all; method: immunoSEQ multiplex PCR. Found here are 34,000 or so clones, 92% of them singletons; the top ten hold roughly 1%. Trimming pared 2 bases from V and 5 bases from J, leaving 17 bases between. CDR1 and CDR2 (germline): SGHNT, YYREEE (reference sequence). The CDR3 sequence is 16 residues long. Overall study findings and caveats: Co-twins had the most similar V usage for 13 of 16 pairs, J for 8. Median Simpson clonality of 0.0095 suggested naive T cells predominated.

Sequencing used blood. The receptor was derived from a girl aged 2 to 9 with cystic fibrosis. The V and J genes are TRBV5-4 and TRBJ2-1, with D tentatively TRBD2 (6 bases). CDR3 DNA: TGTGCCAGCAGCTTCGGGAGATTCTCTCGGGACAATGAGCAGTTCTTC. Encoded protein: CASSFGRFSRDNEQFF.